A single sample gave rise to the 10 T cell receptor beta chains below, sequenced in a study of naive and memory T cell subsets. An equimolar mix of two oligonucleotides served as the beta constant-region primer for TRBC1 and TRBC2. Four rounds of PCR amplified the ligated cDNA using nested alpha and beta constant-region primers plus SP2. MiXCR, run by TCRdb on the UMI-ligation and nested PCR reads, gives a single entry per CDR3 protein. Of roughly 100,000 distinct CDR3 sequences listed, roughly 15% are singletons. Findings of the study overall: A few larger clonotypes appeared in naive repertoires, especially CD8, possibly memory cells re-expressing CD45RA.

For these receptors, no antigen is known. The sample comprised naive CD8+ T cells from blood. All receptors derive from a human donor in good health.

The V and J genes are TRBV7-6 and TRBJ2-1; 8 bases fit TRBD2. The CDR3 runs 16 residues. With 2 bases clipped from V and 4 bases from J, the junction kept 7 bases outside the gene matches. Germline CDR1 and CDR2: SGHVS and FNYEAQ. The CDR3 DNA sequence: TGTGCCAGCAGCTTACAGCTAGCGGGCCGTTACAATGAGCAGTTCTTC. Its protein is CASSLQLAGRYNEQFF.

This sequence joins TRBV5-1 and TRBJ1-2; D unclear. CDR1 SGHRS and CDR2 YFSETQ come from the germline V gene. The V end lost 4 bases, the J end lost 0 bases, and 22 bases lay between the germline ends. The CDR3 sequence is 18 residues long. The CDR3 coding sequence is TGCGCCAGCAGCCCCTACCCCCCGGACGGCCTAGCTAACTATGGCTACACCTTC. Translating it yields CASSPYPPDGLANYGYTF.

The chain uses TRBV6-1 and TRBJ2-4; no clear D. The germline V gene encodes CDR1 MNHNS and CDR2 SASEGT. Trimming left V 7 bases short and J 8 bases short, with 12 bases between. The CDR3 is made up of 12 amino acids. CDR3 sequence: CASNVWKDIQYF. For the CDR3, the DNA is TGTGCCAGCAACGTTTGGAAAGACATTCAGTACTTC.

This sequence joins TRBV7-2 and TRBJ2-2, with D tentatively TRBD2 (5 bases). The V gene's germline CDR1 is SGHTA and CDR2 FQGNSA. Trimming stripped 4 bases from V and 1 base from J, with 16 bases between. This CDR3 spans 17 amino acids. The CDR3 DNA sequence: TGTGCCAGCAGCTGGCAAACCTTCGGAGGGAACACCGGGGAGCTGTTTTTT. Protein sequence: CASSWQTFGGNTGELFF. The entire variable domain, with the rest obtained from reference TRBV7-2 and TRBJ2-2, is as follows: GAGVSQSPSNKVTEKGKDVELRCDPISGHTALYWYRQSLGQGLEFLIYFQGNSAPDKSGLPSDRFSAERTGGSVSTLTIQRTQQEDSAVYLCASSWQTFGGNTGELFFGEGSRLTVL.

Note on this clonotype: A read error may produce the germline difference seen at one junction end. The CDR3 DNA sequence: TGTGCCAGCGGTTACTCGAAGGCGGGAGGGCTTGGCAATGAGCAGTTCTTC. It codes for CASGYSKAGGLGNEQFF. This chain connects TRBV6-2 or TRBV6-3 to TRBJ2-1, with 9 nucleotides matching TRBD2. Germline CDR1 MNHEY, CDR2 SVGEGT. The CDR3 spans 17 residues.

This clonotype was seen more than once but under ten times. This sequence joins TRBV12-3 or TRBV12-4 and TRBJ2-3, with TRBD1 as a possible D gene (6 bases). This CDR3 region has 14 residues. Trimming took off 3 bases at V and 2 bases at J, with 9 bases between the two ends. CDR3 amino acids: CASSFGGLTDTQYF. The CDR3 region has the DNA TGTGCCAGCAGTTTTGGGGGCCTCACAGATACGCAGTATTTT.

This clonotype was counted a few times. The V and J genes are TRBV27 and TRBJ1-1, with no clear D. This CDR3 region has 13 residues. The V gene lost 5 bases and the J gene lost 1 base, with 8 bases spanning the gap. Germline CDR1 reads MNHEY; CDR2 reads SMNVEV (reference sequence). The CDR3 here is CASSEQWNTEAFF. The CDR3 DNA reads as TGTGCCAGCAGTGAACAATGGAACACTGAAGCTTTCTTT.

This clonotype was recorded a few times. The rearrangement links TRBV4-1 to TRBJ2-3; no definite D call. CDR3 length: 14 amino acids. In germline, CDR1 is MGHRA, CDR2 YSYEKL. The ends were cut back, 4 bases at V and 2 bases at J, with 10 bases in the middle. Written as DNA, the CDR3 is TGCGCCAGCAGCCCCTTACCCGTCACAGATACGCAGTATTTT. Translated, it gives CASSPLPVTDTQYF.

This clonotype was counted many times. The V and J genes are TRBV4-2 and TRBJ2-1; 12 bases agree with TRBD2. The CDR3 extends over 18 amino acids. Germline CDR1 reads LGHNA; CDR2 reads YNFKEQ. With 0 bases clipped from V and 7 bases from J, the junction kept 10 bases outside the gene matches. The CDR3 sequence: CASSQDATLAGGKNEQFF. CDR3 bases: TGTGCCAGCAGCCAAGATGCAACTCTAGCGGGAGGGAAAAATGAGCAGTTCTTC.

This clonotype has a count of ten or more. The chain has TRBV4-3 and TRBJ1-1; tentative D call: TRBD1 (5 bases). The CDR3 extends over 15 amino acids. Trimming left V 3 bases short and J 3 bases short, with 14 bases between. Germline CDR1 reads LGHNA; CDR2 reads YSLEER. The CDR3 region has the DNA TGCGCCAGCAGCCAGGACACTGGTCGGGACACTGAAGCTTTCTTT. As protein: CASSQDTGRDTEAFF.